This entry concerns a single TCR beta chain. The antigen is not known. The data derive from a study of T cell responses to AZD1222 COVID-19 vaccine. Study outcomes and limitations: Two AZD1222 doses significantly raised spike-specific TCR breadth and depth over controls. Repertoires were collected only later (after the peak T cell response had occurred). CD4 TCRs associated with vaccination spanned spike, dominating at 160-218 and 743-854. Clonal diversity was possibly underestimated, and white British individuals and females predominated among donors.

The CDR3 length is 16 residues. Germline-derived CDR1 and CDR2 are LNHNV and YYDKDF (reference sequence). V dropped 5 bases and J dropped 9; count of bases not matched to a gene: 11. Libraries were prepared by immunoSEQ multiplex PCR; TCRdb keeps only in-frame clonotypes and omits some of them. Seen here are 150,000 or so clones, approximately 91% observed once, and the top ten hold 5.5% to 7%. The TCR sequence derives from an adult in good health. Here the sequenced sample was peripheral blood, taken on day 0 of AZD1222 vaccination. The chain uses TRBV15 and TRBJ1-6; 9 bases align to TRBD1. CDR3 in DNA: TGTGCCACCAGCTGGGGACAGGGAGGAATGGGTTCACCCCTCCACTTT. It encodes CATSWGQGGMGSPLHF.